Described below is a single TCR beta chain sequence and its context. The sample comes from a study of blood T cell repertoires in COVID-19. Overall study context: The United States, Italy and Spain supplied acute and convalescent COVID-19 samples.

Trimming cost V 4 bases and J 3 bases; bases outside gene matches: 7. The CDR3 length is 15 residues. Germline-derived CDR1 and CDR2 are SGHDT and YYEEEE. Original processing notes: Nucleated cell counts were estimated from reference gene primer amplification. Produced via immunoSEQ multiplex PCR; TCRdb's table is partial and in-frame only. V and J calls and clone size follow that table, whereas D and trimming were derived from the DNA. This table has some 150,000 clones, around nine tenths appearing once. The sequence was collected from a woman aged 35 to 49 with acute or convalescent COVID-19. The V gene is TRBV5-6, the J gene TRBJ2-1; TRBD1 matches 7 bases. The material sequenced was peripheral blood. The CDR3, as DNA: TGTGCCAGCAGCACGGGACAGCCCTTCTACAATGAGCAGTTCTTC. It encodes CASSTGQPFYNEQFF.